Each of the 25 T cell receptor beta chains below was sequenced from the same sample in a study of CD8 T cells in Susac syndrome (dated by TCRdb to the late 2010s). The library relied on the immunoSEQ multiplex PCR assay. RNA was extracted using the RNeasy kit, and about 0.5 to 1 microgram was reverse transcribed with random hexamers. Clones were called with MiXCR by TCRdb after fastp trimmed the public reads at Q25, and only in-frame beta chains were retained. Entries that share a CDR3 protein sequence are merged under the most common genes and DNA. The sample table holds roughly 120,000 distinct CDR3 sequences, of which approximately 93% were seen once. The ten largest clonotypes hold around 0.085% of the sample. Sequenced sample: CD4+ T cells from PBMCs. The receptor set was obtained from a human donor with multiple sclerosis.

J is TRBJ2-6 and V is TRBV20-1; possible D gene TRBD2, 5 bases. CDR1 is DFQATT, CDR2 SNEGSKA, per germline (reference sequence). The V end was cut by 6 bases, the J end by 1 base, with 13 bases between. The length of the CDR3 is 15 residues. The CDR3 region is CSAVKGGSGANVLTF. CDR3 DNA sequence: TGCAGTGCCGTCAAAGGAGGTTCTGGGGCCAACGTCCTGACTTTC.

This chain connects TRBV13 to TRBJ1-1; D gene ambiguous. CDR1 and CDR2 (germline): PRHDT, FYEKMQ (reference sequence). The CDR3 contains 13 residues. Between the trimmed V and J ends, which lost 3 bases and 5 bases, there was a span of 10 bases. The CDR3: CASSFPLRTEAFF. The CDR3 nucleotides read TGTGCCAGCAGCTTCCCCCTGCGGACTGAAGCTTTCTTT.

DNA for the CDR3: TGCGCCAGCAGCCGGGACAGGGGATGGTACGAGCAGTACTTC. Translating gives CASSRDRGWYEQYF. The genes are TRBV4-3 and TRBJ2-7; 10 nucleotides align to TRBD1. After removal of 4 bases from V and 4 bases from J, the junction contained 4 bases not matched to a gene. CDR3 length: 14 amino acids. Germline V gene sequence: CDR1 LGHNA, CDR2 YSLEER.

The chain links TRBV30 to TRBJ2-3; D possibly uses TRBD1 or TRBD2 (5 bases each). V was clipped by 5 bases and J by 4 bases, with 10 bases between them. The germline V gene encodes CDR1 GTSNPN and CDR2 SVGIG (reference sequence). The CDR3 sequence is 12 residues long. The CDR3 reads CAWSSGPDTQYF. The CDR3 bases are TGTGCCTGGTCCTCGGGACCAGATACGCAGTATTTT.

V gene TRBV7-2 combines with J gene TRBJ1-2; no clear D. The CDR3 has 17 amino acids. Germline CDR1 and CDR2: SGHTA and FQGNSA. The V and J ends lost 5 bases and 4 bases respectively, with 23 bases between them. CDR3 sequence (DNA): TGTGCCAGCAGCCCGCGTGACCTGGGCTGGGGAACCTATGGCTACACCTTC. Translation gives CASSPRDLGWGTYGYTF.

The chain couples TRBV4-3 to TRBJ1-2, with D hard to call. Germline values: CDR1 LGHNA, CDR2 YSLEER. The CDR3 runs 16 residues. The V gene lost 1 base and the J gene lost 1 base, with 13 bases spanning the gap. CDR3 protein: CASSQVSRADNYGYTF. Written as DNA, the CDR3 is TGCGCCAGCAGCCAAGTTAGTCGGGCAGATAACTATGGCTACACCTTC.

The chain joins TRBV6-2 or TRBV6-3 to TRBJ1-1; D is undetermined. Germline CDR1 MNHEY, CDR2 SVGEGT. V lost 2 bases and J 5 bases, leaving 6 bases between the germline ends. The CDR3 contains 12 residues. The CDR3 protein is CASSYPETEAFF. As DNA, the CDR3 is TGTGCCAGCAGTTACCCTGAAACTGAAGCTTTCTTT.

The chain combines TRBV18 with TRBJ2-3; a possible D gene is TRBD2 (7 bases). The CDR3 consists of 17 residues. Trimming took 0 bases from V and 1 from J, leaving 14 bases between them. CDR1 KGHSH and CDR2 LQKENI come from the germline V gene. CDR3 coding DNA: TGTGCCAGCTCACCACCGGGGGGGGCGCGGGGCACAGATACGCAGTATTTT. This gives the protein CASSPPGGARGTDTQYF. Full variable domain (remainder filled in from reference TRBV18 and TRBJ2-3): NAGVMQNPRHLVRRRGQEARLRCSPMKGHSHVYWYRQLPEEGLKFMVYLQKENIIDESGMPKERFSAEFPKEGPSILRIQQVVRGDSAAYFCASSPPGGARGTDTQYFGPGTRLTVL.

The V call is TRBV12-3 or TRBV12-4, the J call TRBJ2-2, with D possibly being TRBD2 (6 bases). This CDR3 region has 14 residues. V dropped 6 bases and J dropped 5 bases, with 13 bases sitting between them. The CDR3 region has the DNA TGTGCCAGCAGGAAGGAGGGGTCGACCGGGGAGCTGTTTTTT. Translation gives CASRKEGSTGELFF.

The chain employs TRBV30 and TRBJ2-4; D remains unclear. This CDR3 is built from 13 residues. Germline V gene lookup returns CDR1 GTSNPN and CDR2 SVGIG (reference sequence). V lost 4 bases to trimming and J lost 3 bases, with 10 bases between them. Here the CDR3 DNA reads TGTGCCTGGAAACCGGAGCTCAAAAACATTCAGTACTTC. Its translation is CAWKPELKNIQYF.

This chain links TRBV4-2 with TRBJ1-4, with D maybe TRBD1 (6 bases). The CDR3 extends over 15 amino acids. In germline, CDR1 is LGHNA, CDR2 YNFKEQ. Trimming left V 5 bases short and J 6 bases short, with 16 bases between. The CDR3 spells CASSTRQDLDEKLFF. The DNA for the CDR3 is TGTGCCAGCAGCACCCGACAGGATCTGGATGAAAAACTGTTTTTT.

This rearrangement joins TRBV5-4 to TRBJ1-1; D not resolved. Germline assignment: CDR1 SGHNT and CDR2 YYREEE (reference sequence). CDR3 length: 11 amino acids. Between the trimmed V and J ends, which lost 6 bases and 4 bases, there was a span of 7 bases. The CDR3 loop reads CASTGSTEAFF. DNA for the CDR3: TGTGCCAGCACGGGGAGCACTGAAGCTTTCTTT.

This clonotype was detected a few times. The rearrangement links TRBV24-1 to TRBJ2-3; maybe TRBD2 (6 bases). The length of the CDR3 is 15 residues. Trimming pared 5 bases from V and 3 bases from J, leaving 14 bases between. From germline, CDR1 is KGHDR and CDR2 SFDVKD. This CDR3 reads CATSAAGFATDTQYF. The CDR3 DNA reads TGTGCCACCAGTGCGGCGGGGTTTGCAACAGATACGCAGTATTTT.

This clonotype is a singleton in its sample. The rearrangement joins TRBV3-1 to TRBJ2-5; D might be TRBD2 (6 bases). The ends were cut back, 5 bases at V and 8 bases at J, with 18 bases in the middle. From germline, CDR1 is LGHDT and CDR2 YNNKEL (reference sequence). The CDR3 is 14 amino acids. For the CDR3, the DNA is TGTGCCAGCAGCTCTAGCGCCGCTGCTAGTACCCAGTACTTC. Its protein is CASSSSAAASTQYF.

The J gene is TRBJ1-5, the V gene TRBV5-1; possible D gene TRBD1, 6 bases. Germline CDR1 SGHRS, CDR2 YFSETQ. CDR3 length: 14 amino acids. V was clipped by 0 bases and J by 3 bases, with 7 bases between them. For the CDR3, the DNA is TGCGCCAGCAGCTTGGCAGGGGTCAATCAGCCCCAGCATTTT. It is translated as CASSLAGVNQPQHF.

J is TRBJ2-7 and V is TRBV6-1; D may be TRBD1 or TRBD2 (5 bases each). Per germline, CDR1 MNHNS and CDR2 SASEGT. Deletions cut 6 bases from V and 2 bases from J, with 11 bases between. This CDR3 has 13 amino acids. CDR3 sequence reads: CASRGTETYEQYF. CDR3 in DNA: TGTGCCAGCAGAGGGACGGAAACCTACGAGCAGTACTTC.

This rearrangement joins TRBV7-3 to TRBJ2-1; 8 positions agree with TRBD2. The ends lost 4 bases at V and 3 bases at J; junction bases unmatched: 5. Looked up from germline, CDR1 is SGHTA and CDR2 is FQGTGA. This CDR3 comprises 15 residues. The CDR3 DNA is TGTGCCAGCAGCTCCGGGACTAGTATCTACAATGAGCAGTTCTTC. Translated: CASSSGTSIYNEQFF.

The chain uses TRBV3-1 and TRBJ2-5; D unclear. CDR1 and CDR2 from the germline V gene are LGHDT and YNNKEL (reference sequence). The CDR3 covers 15 residues. Trimming took 0 bases from V and 0 from J, leaving 8 bases between them. The CDR3 DNA is TGTGCCAGCAGCCAAGATTCTGCAGACCAAGAGACCCAGTACTTC. Protein product: CASSQDSADQETQYF.

This clonotype appeared a single time. The DNA for the CDR3 is TGCAGTGCTAGACCAGGGGATAATTCACCCCTCCACTTT. It encodes CSARPGDNSPLHF. This chain joins TRBV20-1 and TRBJ1-6; the D gene is possibly TRBD1 (6 bases). Germline V gives CDR1 DFQATT, CDR2 SNEGSKA (reference sequence). V was pared by 2 bases and J by 5 bases, with 7 bases between. The CDR3 runs 13 residues.

The CDR3 here is CASSYSGTHNEQFF. The DNA of the CDR3 is TGTGCCAGCAGTTATTCGGGGACTCACAATGAGCAGTTCTTC. The chain has TRBV6-2 or TRBV6-3 and TRBJ2-1; D possibly corresponds to TRBD2 (6 bases). V was cut by 3 bases and J by 5 bases, with 11 bases left in between. From germline, CDR1 is MNHEY and CDR2 SVGEGT. The CDR3 runs to 14 residues.

The table lists this clonotype with a count of one. The V and J genes are TRBV7-2 and TRBJ1-1; possibly TRBD1 for D (5 bases). The V gene lost 3 bases and the J gene lost 4 bases, with 18 bases spanning the gap. In germline, CDR1 is SGHTA, CDR2 FQGNSA. The CDR3 is made up of 16 amino acids. The DNA for the CDR3 is TGTGCCAGCAGCTTGTTTTACCGGGGTCAGGGCACTGAAGCTTTCTTT. Protein product: CASSLFYRGQGTEAFF.

The chain uses TRBV10-3 and TRBJ1-2; D gene unclear. V was clipped by 0 bases and J by 2 bases, with 16 bases between them. Germline CDR1 and CDR2: ENHRY and SYGVKD. The CDR3 covers 17 residues. The CDR3 protein is CAISESAGLRANYGYTF. CDR3 in DNA: TGTGCCATCAGTGAGTCGGCTGGGCTGAGGGCAAACTATGGCTACACCTTC.

This chain joins TRBV13 and TRBJ2-1; the D gene is possibly TRBD2 (5 bases). Germline values: CDR1 PRHDT, CDR2 FYEKMQ (reference sequence). There are 13 residues in the CDR3. V shed 4 bases and J shed 6 bases, with 10 bases lying between them. The CDR3 bases are TGTGCCAGCAGCTCCGAGGGCAGCAATGAGCAGTTCTTC. Its translation: CASSSEGSNEQFF.

The CDR3 loop reads CASSQEGAGEEAFF. Here the CDR3 DNA reads TGTGCCAGCAGCCAAGAGGGTGCAGGGGAGGAGGCTTTCTTT. The genes are TRBV3-1 and TRBJ1-1, with D maybe TRBD1 (6 bases). The CDR3 totals 14 residues. Germline loops: CDR1 LGHDT, CDR2 YNNKEL (reference sequence). Trimming removed 0 bases at V and 11 bases at J, with 16 bases between.

The CDR3 is CASSPGQLNATNEKLFF. The CDR3, as DNA: TGCGCCAGCAGCCCGGGACAGTTAAATGCAACTAATGAAAAACTGTTTTTT. The rearrangement uses TRBV4-1 and TRBJ1-4; TRBD1 aligns across 7 bases. CDR1 MGHRA and CDR2 YSYEKL come from the germline V gene. The length of the CDR3 is 17 residues. Trimming at V came to 4 bases and at J to 0 bases, leaving 8 bases not matched to a gene.